These 16 T cell receptor beta chains were sequenced from one sample in a study of identical twins. TCRdb reprocessed the 5' RACE reads via MiXCR and lists one record per CDR3 protein. The table lists hundreds of thousands of distinct CDR3 sequences, 21% of them singletons. These data were also filed under a second study, of T cells expressing NK-cell markers.

The sequenced sample was PBMCs. All receptors derive from a woman aged 18 to 35 in good health.

This clonotype was found a few times. The CDR3 here is CSARDGAGYTF. The CDR3 coding sequence is TGCAGTGCTAGAGATGGAGCGGGCTACACCTTC. The chain has TRBV20-1 and TRBJ1-2; D gene uncertain. Trimming cost V 0 bases and J 8 bases, with 7 bases left between them. The CDR3 spans 11 residues. Germline V gives CDR1 DFQATT, CDR2 SNEGSKA (reference sequence).

The rearrangement joins TRBV7-2 to TRBJ2-5, with D possibly called TRBD1 or TRBD2 (5 bases each). Germline V gene sequence: CDR1 SGHTA, CDR2 FQGNSA. The CDR3 is 12 residues long. Trimming removed 4 bases at V and 7 bases at J, with 10 bases between. As DNA, the CDR3 is TGTGCCAGCAGCTGGGGGAGCGCGACCCAGTACTTC. Translated, it gives CASSWGSATQYF.

V usage is TRBV7-2 and J usage is TRBJ2-1, with 11 bases identical to TRBD2. Germline-derived CDR1 and CDR2 are SGHTA and FQGNSA. CDR3 length equals 16 residues. V shed 6 bases, J shed 4 bases, and the junction held 8 bases outside the gene matches. CDR3 protein: CASSSLAGVSYNEQFF. CDR3 nucleotides: TGTGCCAGCAGTTCACTAGCGGGAGTGTCTTACAATGAGCAGTTCTTC. Full variable domain (outside the CDR3, taken from reference TRBV7-2 and TRBJ2-1): GAGVSQSPSNKVTEKGKDVELRCDPISGHTALYWYRQSLGQGLEFLIYFQGNSAPDKSGLPSDRFSAERTGGSVSTLTIQRTQQEDSAVYLCASSSLAGVSYNEQFFGPGTRLTVL.

This clonotype was seen a few times. The chain has TRBV6-1 and TRBJ1-3, with TRBD1 identical over 7 bases. The germline gives CDR1 MNHNS, CDR2 SASEGT. V gave up 5 bases and J gave up 1 base; unmatched junction bases: 5. This CDR3 region has 15 residues. CDR3 sequence reads: CASSTQGVSGNTIYF. The CDR3 DNA reads TGTGCCAGCAGTACCCAGGGGGTATCTGGAAACACCATATATTTT.

The chain uses TRBV12-3 or TRBV12-4 and TRBJ2-2, with D tentatively TRBD1 (7 bases). The CDR3 totals 16 residues. V was trimmed by 8 bases and J by 5 bases, leaving 21 bases between them. The CDR3 spells CASVPQGGLGTGELFF. The CDR3 DNA sequence: TGTGCCAGCGTACCCCAGGGGGGCCTGGGAACCGGGGAGCTGTTTTTT.

The chain joins TRBV7-2 to TRBJ2-1, with a possible D match to TRBD2 (6 bases). Germline CDR1 SGHTA, CDR2 FQGNSA. V was clipped by 5 bases and J by 4 bases, with 12 bases between them. There are 14 residues in the CDR3. CDR3 loop: CASSRSGRYNEQFF. The CDR3 bases are TGTGCCAGCAGCCGAAGCGGGCGTTACAATGAGCAGTTCTTC. Complete variable domain (other parts from reference TRBV7-2 and TRBJ2-1): GAGVSQSPSNKVTEKGKDVELRCDPISGHTALYWYRQSLGQGLEFLIYFQGNSAPDKSGLPSDRFSAERTGGSVSTLTIQRTQQEDSAVYLCASSRSGRYNEQFFGPGTRLTVL.

There are many counts of this clonotype. This chain joins TRBV7-6 and TRBJ2-3; no clear D. Per germline, CDR1 SGHVS and CDR2 FNYEAQ. CDR3 length: 13 amino acids. V lost 0 bases and J lost 2, with 3 bases in between. The CDR3 bases are TGTGCCAGCAGCTTAGCCCTCACAGATACGCAGTATTTT. Translation gives CASSLALTDTQYF.

J is TRBJ2-3 and V is TRBV20-1; D not resolved. The germline gives CDR1 DFQATT, CDR2 SNEGSKA (reference sequence). The CDR3 spans 14 residues. Trimming stripped 2 bases from V and 2 bases from J, with 11 bases between. The CDR3 region has the DNA TGCAGTGCTAGAATGCTATTAAACACAGATACGCAGTATTTT. This translates into CSARMLLNTDTQYF.

This chain links TRBV6-2 or TRBV6-3 with TRBJ2-7; 7 positions match TRBD1. Germline trimming cut 7 bases from V and 1 base from J; bases unmatched to any gene: 4. Per germline, CDR1 MNHEY and CDR2 SVGEGT. This CDR3 comprises 13 residues. The CDR3 sequence is CASTGQESYEQYF. The CDR3 nucleotides are TGTGCCAGCACCGGACAGGAGTCCTACGAGCAGTACTTC.

The rearrangement links TRBV4-1 to TRBJ2-1, with 7 nucleotides matching TRBD1. CDR1 is MGHRA, CDR2 YSYEKL, per germline. This CDR3 comprises 16 residues. Trimming removed 1 base from V and 6 bases from J; junction bases left unmatched: 9. The CDR3 spells CASSQVRQGKGNEQFF. CDR3 sequence (DNA): TGCGCCAGCAGCCAAGTCAGACAGGGTAAGGGCAATGAGCAGTTCTTC.

J is TRBJ2-7 and V is TRBV5-5; D assignment may be TRBD1 or TRBD2 (5 bases each). V was pared by 4 bases and J by 5 bases, with 19 bases between. Germline V gene data show CDR1 as SGHKS and CDR2 as YYEKEE (reference sequence). The CDR3 has 15 amino acids. The CDR3 DNA follows: TGTGCCAGCAGCCGAGGGACGCCCCATGCCAACGAGCAGTACTTC. This translates into CASSRGTPHANEQYF.

This clonotype was recorded at least ten times. The V and J genes are TRBV27 and TRBJ2-1; 12 bases are shared with TRBD2. The CDR3 covers 16 residues. Germline V gene sequence: CDR1 MNHEY, CDR2 SMNVEV (reference sequence). With 3 bases clipped from V and 9 bases from J, the junction kept 9 bases outside the gene matches. For the CDR3, the DNA is TGTGCCAGCAGTTTTTCCGGACTAGCGGGAAATGGTGAGCAGTTCTTC. This sequence encodes CASSFSGLAGNGEQFF.

The chain links TRBV7-2 to TRBJ2-7, with 8 positions matching TRBD2. CDR3 size: 15 residues. Trimming at V came to 1 base and at J to 4 bases, leaving 6 bases not matched to a gene. The germline gives CDR1 SGHTA, CDR2 FQGNSA. In DNA form, the CDR3 reads TGTGCCAGCAGCTTAGGACTAGCGCGTTCTTACGAGCAGTACTTC. Amino acid sequence: CASSLGLARSYEQYF.

The chain is built from TRBV29-1 and TRBJ2-7, with 9 bases that match TRBD1. CDR3 length: 12 amino acids. The trim removed 7 bases at V and 6 bases at J, leaving 7 bases unmatched. Germline CDR1 SQVTM, CDR2 ANQGSEA. CDR3 amino acids: CSGGTGSFEQYF. The CDR3 coding sequence is TGCAGCGGCGGGACAGGGTCATTCGAGCAGTACTTC.

The chain couples TRBV27 to TRBJ2-2, with TRBD1 matching 9 bases. Looked up from germline, CDR1 is MNHEY and CDR2 is SMNVEV (reference sequence). CDR3 length: 17 residues. V gave up 4 bases and J gave up 5 bases; unmatched junction bases: 11. The CDR3: CASSYQEQGAHTGELFF. CDR3 nucleotides: TGTGCCAGCAGTTACCAAGAACAGGGGGCGCATACCGGGGAGCTGTTTTTT.

This clonotype was found a few times. The chain is built from TRBV9 and TRBJ2-1; 8 bases align to TRBD2. Germline-derived CDR1 and CDR2 are SGDLS and YYNGEE. V trimming: 1 base; J trimming: 9 bases; junction bases outside the gene matches: 9. This CDR3 has 15 amino acids. The CDR3 coding sequence is TGTGCCAGCAGCGTAAGTAGCGGGAATTTAGGTGAGCAGTTCTTC. Protein: CASSVSSGNLGEQFF. The complete variable domain, with remaining parts taken from reference TRBV9 and TRBJ2-1, reads DSGVTQTPKHLITATGQRVTLRCSPRSGDLSVYWYQQSLDQGLQFLIQYYNGEERAKGNILERFSAQQFPDLHSELNLSSLELGDSALYFCASSVSSGNLGEQFFGPGTRLTVL.